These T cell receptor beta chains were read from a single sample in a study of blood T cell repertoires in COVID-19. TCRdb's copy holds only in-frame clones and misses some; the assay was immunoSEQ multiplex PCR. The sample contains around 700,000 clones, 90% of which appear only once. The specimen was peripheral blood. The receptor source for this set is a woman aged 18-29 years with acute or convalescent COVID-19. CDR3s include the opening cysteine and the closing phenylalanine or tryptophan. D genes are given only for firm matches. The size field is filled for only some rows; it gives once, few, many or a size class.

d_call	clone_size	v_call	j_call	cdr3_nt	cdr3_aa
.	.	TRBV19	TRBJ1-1	TGTGCCAGTAGTATATCTTCGAACACTGAAGCTTTCTTT	CASSISSNTEAFF
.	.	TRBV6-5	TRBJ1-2	TGTGCCAGCAGTTACTCCGGCAGGTCGCGCTACACCTTC	CASSYSGRSRYTF
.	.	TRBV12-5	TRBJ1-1	TGTGCTAGTGGTTTCACGGGGGGGATTCCGGACACTGAAGCTTTCTTT	CASGFTGGIPDTEAFF
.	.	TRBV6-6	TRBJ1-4	TGTGCCAGCAGTTATGAAGGTCGGAGTGAAAAACTGTTTTTT	CASSYEGRSEKLFF
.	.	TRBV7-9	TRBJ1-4	TGTGCCAGCAGCTTACTCGGGGGTCGTACAACTAATGAAAAACTGTTTTTT	CASSLLGGRTTNEKLFF
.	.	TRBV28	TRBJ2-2	TGTGCCAGCAGTTTCCGGGGTTACGGGGAGCTGTTTTTT	CASSFRGYGELFF
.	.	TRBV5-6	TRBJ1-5	TGTGCCAGCAGCTTAGCAGGACTCGGGCCCCAGCATTTT	CASSLAGLGPQHF
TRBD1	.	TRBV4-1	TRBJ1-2	TGCGCCAGCAGCGCACAGGGGTTTCCGAACTATGGCTACACCTTC	CASSAQGFPNYGYTF
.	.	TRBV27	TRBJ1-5	TGTGCCAGCAGTCCCACAGGGTTCAATCAGCCCCAGCATTTT	CASSPTGFNQPQHF
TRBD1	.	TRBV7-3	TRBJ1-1	TGTGCCAGCAGCCCCAGGGGGCTGGGGACTGAAGCTTTCTTT	CASSPRGLGTEAFF
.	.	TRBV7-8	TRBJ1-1	TGTGCCAGCAGCTTAGTGCCGGGTATACCTGAAGCTTTCTTT	CASSLVPGIPEAFF
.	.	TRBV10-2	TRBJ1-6	TGCGCCAGCAGTGCAATTGAGAATTCACCCCTCCACTTT	CASSAIENSPLHF
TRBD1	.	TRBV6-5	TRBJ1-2	TGTGCCAGCAGTTACGAGGAGGGGGACAGGAACTATGGCTACACCTTC	CASSYEEGDRNYGYTF
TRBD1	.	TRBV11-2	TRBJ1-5	TGTGCCAGCAGCCCGAGGACAGGGTCCCAGCCCCAGCATTTT	CASSPRTGSQPQHF
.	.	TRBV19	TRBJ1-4	TGTGCCAGTAGTTTCGGCCCAGCGGGCGAAAAACTGTTTTTT	CASSFGPAGEKLFF
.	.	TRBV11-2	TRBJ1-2	TGTGCCAGCAGCCCCGGTTCTAACTATGGCTACACCTTC	CASSPGSNYGYTF
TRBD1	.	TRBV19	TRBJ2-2	TGTGCCAGTAGTACCCACGGACAGGGTCAAACCGGGGAGCTGTTTTTT	CASSTHGQGQTGELFF
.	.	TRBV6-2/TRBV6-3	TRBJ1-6	TGTGCCAGCAGCCGTGGGGGAGGAGGATCACCCCTCCACTTT	CASSRGGGGSPLHF
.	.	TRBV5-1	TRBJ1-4	TGCGCCAGCAGCTCCTCGAGTGCAGGGATGGTAAAACTGTTTTTT	CASSSSSAGMVKLFF
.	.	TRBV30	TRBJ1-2	TGTGCCTGGAGTGGGGAGGCGTATGGCTACACCTTC	CAWSGEAYGYTF
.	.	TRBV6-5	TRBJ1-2	TGTGCCAGCAGTCCCGGGGGTCAGGGCGGTGGCTACACCTTC	CASSPGGQGGGYTF
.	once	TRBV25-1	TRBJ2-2	TGTGCCAGCAGTGACCCGGGACAAAACACCGGGGAGCTGTTTTTT	CASSDPGQNTGELFF
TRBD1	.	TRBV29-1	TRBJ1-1	TGCAGCGTTGACGGGACAGAGGGCACTGAAGCTTTCTTT	CSVDGTEGTEAFF
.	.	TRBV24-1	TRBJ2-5	TGTGCCACCAGTGACCCGCGCATTGGCCAAGAGACCCAGTACTTC	CATSDPRIGQETQYF
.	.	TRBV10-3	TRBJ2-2	TGTGCCATCTTTACTGACACCCGGGAGCTGTTTTTT	CAIFTDTRELFF
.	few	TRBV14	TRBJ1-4	TGTGCCAGCAGCCTGGGCAGGGGCGGTAATGAAAAACTGTTTTTT	CASSLGRGGNEKLFF
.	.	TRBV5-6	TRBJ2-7	TGTGCCAGCAGCTTGACACAGAACTACGAGCAGTACTTC	CASSLTQNYEQYF
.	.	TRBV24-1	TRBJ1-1	TGTGCCACCAGGACAGGAGAGAACACTGAAGCTTTCTTT	CATRTGENTEAFF
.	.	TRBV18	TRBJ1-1	TGTGCCAGCTCACGAGACAGCGAGAACACTGAAGCTTTCTTT	CASSRDSENTEAFF
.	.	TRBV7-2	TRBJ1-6	TGTGCCAGCAGCTTAGACCCCACGGGTAGGAATTCACCCCTCCACTTT	CASSLDPTGRNSPLHF
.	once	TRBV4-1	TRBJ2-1	TGCGCCAGCAGCCAAGGACAGCCCCTTACCTACAATGAGCAGTTCTTC	CASSQGQPLTYNEQFF
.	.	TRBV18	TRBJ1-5	TGTGCCAGCTCACCAGAAACTTCTCAGCCCCAGCATTTT	CASSPETSQPQHF
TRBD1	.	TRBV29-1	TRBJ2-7	TGCAGCGTTGAAGGGGGACAGGGTGGCTACGAGCAGTACTTC	CSVEGGQGGYEQYF
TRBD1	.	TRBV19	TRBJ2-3	TGTGCCAGTAGTAAGGGACAGGGGGCAGGAGATACGCAGTATTTT	CASSKGQGAGDTQYF
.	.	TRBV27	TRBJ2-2	TGTGCCAGCAGTTTAAGAAGGCAGGCAAGGACCGGGGAGCTGTTTTTT	CASSLRRQARTGELFF
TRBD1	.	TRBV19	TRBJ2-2	TGTGCCAGTAACCGGGACAGGGCCGTCGGGGAGCTGTTTTTT	CASNRDRAVGELFF
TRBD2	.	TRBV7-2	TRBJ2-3	TGTGCCAGCAGCTTACGGGGGAGGGGCACAGATACGCAGTATTTT	CASSLRGRGTDTQYF
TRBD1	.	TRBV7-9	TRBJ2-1	TGTGCCAGCAGCGCGGGACAGGGGGTGAGGAATGAGCAGTTCTTC	CASSAGQGVRNEQFF
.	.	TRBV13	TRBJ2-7	TGTGCCAGCAGCTTACTACACGGACAACGGCAAGAGCAGTACTTC	CASSLLHGQRQEQYF
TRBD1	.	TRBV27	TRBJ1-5	TGTGCCAGCAGTACGACAGGGGTTAGCAATCAGCCCCAGCATTTT	CASSTTGVSNQPQHF
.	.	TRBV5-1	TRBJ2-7	TGCGCCAGCAGCTTCGATACCCCGGGACAAAGGCAGTACTTC	CASSFDTPGQRQYF
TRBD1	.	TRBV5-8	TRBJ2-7	TGTGCCAGCAACCGACAGGGGGGGAGTTCCTACGAGCAGTACTTC	CASNRQGGSSYEQYF
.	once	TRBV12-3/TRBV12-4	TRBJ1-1	TGTGCCAGCAGTCCTGGGACTACTGAAGCTTTCTTT	CASSPGTTEAFF
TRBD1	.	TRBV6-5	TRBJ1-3	TGTGCCAGCAGTTACGGACAGGTTGGAAACACCATATATTTT	CASSYGQVGNTIYF
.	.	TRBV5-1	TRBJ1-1	TGCGCCAGCATAGGAGCGACTGAAGCTTTCTTT	CASIGATEAFF
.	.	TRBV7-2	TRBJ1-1	TGTGCCAGCAGCTTAGGAGGGAGCACTGAAGCTTTCTTT	CASSLGGSTEAFF
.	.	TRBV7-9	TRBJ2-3	TGTGCCAGCAGCCTGACCTTAGCGGGCACAGATACGCAGTATTTT	CASSLTLAGTDTQYF
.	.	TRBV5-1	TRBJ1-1	TGCGCCAGCAGCTCGCTAGGGAACACTGAAGCTTTCTTT	CASSSLGNTEAFF
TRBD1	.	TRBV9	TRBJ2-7	TGTGCCAGCAGCCTAAGCCGAGGGGGCCCCTACGAGCAGTACTTC	CASSLSRGGPYEQYF
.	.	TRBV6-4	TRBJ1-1	TGTGCCCACTGGGGCAGCTTACAGGGTTTGACTGAAGCTTTCTTT	CAHWGSLQGLTEAFF
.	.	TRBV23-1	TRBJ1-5	TGCGCCAGCAGTCTGCGTAGCAGGGATCATCAGCCCCAGCATTTT	CASSLRSRDHQPQHF
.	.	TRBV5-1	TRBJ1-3	TGCGCCAGCAGTCCGTACTCTGGAAACACCATATATTTT	CASSPYSGNTIYF
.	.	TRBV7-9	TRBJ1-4	TGTGCCAGCAGCTACCGGACACCCTCCAATGAAAAACTGTTTTTT	CASSYRTPSNEKLFF
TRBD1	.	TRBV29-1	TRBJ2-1	TGCAGCGCCCCCGGGACAGAGGACCATGAGCAGTTCTTC	CSAPGTEDHEQFF
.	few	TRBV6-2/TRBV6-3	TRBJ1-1	TGTGCCAGCAGCCTCGGTTATGAAGCTTTCTTT	CASSLGYEAFF
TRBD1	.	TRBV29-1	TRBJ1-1	TGCAGCGTTCGACAGGGGAACACTGAAGCTTTCTTT	CSVRQGNTEAFF
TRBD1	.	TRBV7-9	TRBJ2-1	TGTGCCAGCAGCCAACCGGGACAGCCCCTGATGCAGTTCTTC	CASSQPGQPLMQFF
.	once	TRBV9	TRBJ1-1	TGTGCCAGCAGCGTAGATGCCAGAAACACTGAAGCTTTCTTT	CASSVDARNTEAFF
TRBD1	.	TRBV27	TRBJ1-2	TGTGCCAGCGGGTCTGACAGGGGCAAAATCAACTATGGCTACACCTTC	CASGSDRGKINYGYTF